This TCR beta chain was captured in a study of patients and donors after allogeneic stem cell transplantation. Between the trimmed V and J ends, which lost 5 bases and 0 bases, there was a span of 16 bases. CDR3 length: 16 amino acids. TCRdb called the RT-PCR reads again in MiXCR, with one record for every CDR3 protein. This repertoire shows about a million distinct CDR3 sequences, 18% found once; its top ten account for around 5.5%. The sequenced sample consisted of blood, either unsorted or a sorted T cell fraction (not recorded which). This clonotype was sampled from a human donor who was either an allogeneic HSCT recipient or a stem cell or donor lymphocyte infusion donor (not recorded which). It is not recorded whose cells these are; they may come from a transplant donor. The V call is TRBV12-3 or TRBV12-4, the J call TRBJ1-1; tentatively, D is TRBD1 (5 bases). This CDR3 reads CASSGGVKGLNTEAFF. DNA of the CDR3: TGTGCCAGCAGTGGAGGGGTTAAGGGCCTGAACACTGAAGCTTTCTTT.